Below, 11 T cell receptor beta chains from the same sample are listed, as sequenced in a study of PD-L1 blockade in urothelial cancer. TCRdb's copy holds only in-frame clones and misses some; the assay was immunoSEQ multiplex PCR. The repertoire includes 80,000 to 130,000 clones, about 91% of them detected once, and 0.8% to 1% sits in the top ten. The starting material was PBMCs, obtained around atezolizumab (anti-PD-L1) treatment. The receptors derive from a woman aged 80 or over with urothelial cancer.

The V call is TRBV9, the J call TRBJ2-2; D not resolved. This CDR3 spans 14 amino acids. Trimming stripped 0 bases from V and 4 bases from J, with 7 bases between. Germline CDR1 reads SGDLS; CDR2 reads YYNGEE. The CDR3 loop is CASSVETSTGELFF. As DNA, the CDR3 is TGTGCCAGCAGCGTAGAGACAAGCACCGGGGAGCTGTTTTTT.

The CDR3 spells CASSTRTENYGYTF. The DNA of the CDR3 is TGTGCCAGCAGTACTCGGACAGAGAACTATGGCTACACCTTC. The chain uses TRBV27 and TRBJ1-2; the D gene is possibly TRBD1 (6 bases). CDR3 length equals 14 residues. V lost 5 bases and J lost 2, with 12 bases in between. Germline V lookup: CDR1 MNHEY, CDR2 SMNVEV (reference sequence).

The chain links TRBV19 to TRBJ2-1, with TRBD2 matching 13 bases. V gave up 5 bases and J gave up 9 bases; unmatched junction bases: 10. The CDR3 totals 16 residues. CDR1 and CDR2 (germline): LNHDA, SQIVND (reference sequence). As DNA, the CDR3 is TGTGCCAGTAGTCCGTTACTAGCGGGAGGGCCCCGTGAGCAGTTCTTC. Translated: CASSPLLAGGPREQFF.

This chain connects TRBV5-8 to TRBJ1-5; no definite D call. Germline V gene sequence: CDR1 SGHTS, CDR2 YDEGEE. The CDR3 has 14 residues. The germline V and J ends were trimmed by 4 bases and 2 bases, with 10 bases remaining between them. The CDR3 region is CASSPLSGNQPQHF. For the CDR3, the DNA is TGTGCCAGCAGCCCCCTATCCGGCAATCAGCCCCAGCATTTT. Supplemented by reference TRBV5-8 and TRBJ1-5, the full variable domain reads EAGVTQSPTHLIKTRGQQATLRCSPISGHTSVYWYQQALGLGLQFLLWYDEGEERNRGNFPPRFSGRQFPNYSSELNVNALELEDSALYLCASSPLSGNQPQHFGDGTRLSIL.

The chain uses TRBV7-3 and TRBJ1-1, with no clear D. The CDR3 spans 13 residues. V lost 4 bases and J 0 bases, leaving 6 bases between the germline ends. Germline CDR1 SGHTA, CDR2 FQGTGA. The CDR3 sequence is CASSSQLNTEAFF. The DNA for the CDR3 is TGTGCCAGCAGCTCACAGTTGAACACTGAAGCTTTCTTT.

The chain recombines TRBV2 with TRBJ1-5; TRBD1 might be the D (5 bases). V was pared by 2 bases and J by 6 bases, with 11 bases between. Germline loops: CDR1 SNHLY, CDR2 FYNNEI. The CDR3 is 14 amino acids. CDR3 residues: CASSEQGRVQPQHF. The CDR3 DNA follows: TGTGCCAGCAGTGAACAGGGAAGGGTTCAGCCCCAGCATTTT. Full variable domain (rest looked up from reference TRBV2 and TRBJ1-5): EPEVTQTPSHQVTQMGQEVILRCVPISNHLYFYWYRQILGQKVEFLVSFYNNEISEKSEIFDDQFSVERPDGSNFTLKIRSTKLEDSAMYFCASSEQGRVQPQHFGDGTRLSIL.

The DNA of the CDR3 is TGTGCCAGCAGGACAGGGGCAGAGACCCAGTACTTC. It translates to CASRTGAETQYF. The chain combines TRBV2 with TRBJ2-5; 8 bases align to TRBD1. V dropped 6 bases and J dropped 4; count of bases not matched to a gene: 1. The CDR3 has 12 amino acids. Germline lookup yields CDR1 SNHLY and CDR2 FYNNEI.

This chain links TRBV7-9 with TRBJ2-7; D might be TRBD2 (5 bases). The CDR3 has 15 residues. V was shortened by 3 bases and J by 2 bases, with 14 bases between the two germline ends. Germline CDR1 and CDR2: SEHNR and FQNEAQ (reference sequence). The CDR3 nucleotides are TGTGCCAGCAGCTTGGACTTTGGGGAAACCTACGAGCAGTACTTC. Its protein is CASSLDFGETYEQYF.

The chain joins TRBV5-3 to TRBJ2-1; 10 bases are shared with TRBD2. TRBV5-3 is an ORF; its function is uncertain. CDR3 length equals 15 residues. The trim removed 2 bases at V and 7 bases at J, leaving 6 bases unmatched. The CDR3 region has the DNA TGTGCCAGAAGCTTCTGCGGGACTAGCGTTAATGAGCAGTTCTTC. Residues: CARSFCGTSVNEQFF.

This clone was observed a single time. This chain joins TRBV5-6 and TRBJ2-3; 13 nucleotides align to TRBD2. V dropped 3 bases and J dropped 3; count of bases not matched to a gene: 1. In germline, CDR1 is SGHDT, CDR2 YYEEEE. This CDR3 region has 15 residues. CDR3 region: CASSWTSGRTDTQYF. DNA of the CDR3: TGTGCCAGCAGCTGGACTAGCGGGAGAACAGATACGCAGTATTTT.

The V and J genes are TRBV19 and TRBJ2-6; D might be TRBD2 (5 bases). Germline V gene data show CDR1 as LNHDA and CDR2 as SQIVND (reference sequence). V shed 11 bases and J shed 0 bases, with 11 bases lying between them. The CDR3 has 14 amino acids. Here the CDR3 DNA reads TGTGCCTCATCCCGGGGCTCTGGGGCCAACGTCCTGACTTTC. Protein product: CASSRGSGANVLTF.